This T cell receptor beta chain came from a study of T cell changes during pregnancy in multiple sclerosis (dated by TCRdb to the late 2010s). Study-level background: The study looked at changes in the T cell repertoire across pregnancy in women with multiple sclerosis.

As regards this clone: It lacks a known antigen. Per-base quality was not reported, and no clone a single base away is much larger than it.

Library preparation employed the immunoSEQ multiplex PCR assay. TCRdb provides this immuneACCESS table in a form limited to in-frame rearrangements. Some clones are lacking; in checked studies, under half of them reflect an unresolved V gene, and why the rest are absent is not known. The sample yields fewer than 60,000 clones; about 92% were counted once. The leading ten clones occupy approximately 0.6% of the sample. Here the sequenced sample was CD4+ T cells from peripheral blood mononuclear cells, taken after pregnancy. This clonotype was sampled from a female donor with multiple sclerosis, enrolled in a pregnancy study.

The CDR3 corresponds to CASRLAGSETQYF. The bases read TGTGCCAGCAGACTAGCGGGGAGCGAGACCCAGTACTTC. The V and J segments used are TRBV11-2 and TRBJ2-5; 10 central nucleotides agree with TRBD2. From the cysteine up to the phenylalanine, the CDR3 has a length of 13 residues. Only CDR3 DNA remains: 39 bases, in frame from the first base. Trimming leaves V shorter by 6 bases and J shorter by 5 bases, with the junction holding 3 bases beyond the gene matches. The germline V gene sets CDR1 to SGHAT and CDR2 to FQNNGV.